The 26 T cell receptor beta chains given below trace back to one sample, sequenced in a study of CD8+ T cells in alopecia areata. After isolation, RNA underwent reverse transcription to generate cDNA as the sequencing template. Some clones are missing from TCRdb's copy, which holds only in-frame ones; the method was immunoSEQ multiplex PCR. The table lists 130,000 to 150,000 clones, roughly four fifths of them singletons. Treatment in this sample: oral pan-JAK inhibitor, 5-10 mg twice daily. Material: CD8+ T cells sorted from blood, obtained at week 4, from a patient treated with tofacitinib. Every receptor here comes from a human donor with alopecia areata.

The chain uses TRBV27 and TRBJ2-5; TRBD2 agrees at 14 bases. CDR1 and CDR2 from the germline V gene are MNHEY and SMNVEV (reference sequence). V shed 4 bases, J shed 5 bases, and the junction held 3 bases outside the gene matches. CDR3 length: 15 residues. CDR3 residues: CASSSGLAGDETQYF. CDR3 nucleotides: TGTGCCAGCAGTTCGGGACTAGCGGGGGATGAGACCCAGTACTTC.

CDR3 amino acids: CASSLRHGQVAYEQYF. The CDR3 region has the DNA TGTGCCAGCAGCCTTCGCCACGGACAGGTGGCCTACGAGCAGTACTTC. The chain recombines TRBV27 with TRBJ2-7; 7 positions match TRBD1. The CDR3 is 16 residues long. V shed 6 bases, J shed 2 bases, and the junction held 13 bases outside the gene matches. Germline-derived CDR1 and CDR2 are MNHEY and SMNVEV (reference sequence).

The chain is built from TRBV29-1 and TRBJ1-3; D is ambiguous. V lost 8 bases and J 2 bases, leaving 22 bases between the germline ends. Germline CDR1 and CDR2: SQVTM and ANQGSEA. This CDR3 has 16 amino acids. CDR3 DNA: TGCAGCTTCGACGGCAGCCGCATACCGACTGGAAACACCATATATTTT. Its protein product is CSFDGSRIPTGNTIYF.

The rearrangement uses TRBV30 and TRBJ2-1; 11 nucleotides match TRBD1. The J segment lost 5 bases and the V segment lost 2 bases, leaving 2 bases of the junction unmatched. CDR1 GTSNPN and CDR2 SVGIG come from the germline V gene (reference sequence). The CDR3 runs to 14 residues. The CDR3 DNA follows: TGTGCCTGGAGTCTGGGACAGGGGGACAATGAGCAGTTCTTC. This codes for CAWSLGQGDNEQFF.

The rearrangement links TRBV7-9 to TRBJ2-3, with 11 nucleotides matching TRBD2. There are 15 residues in the CDR3. The germline V gene encodes CDR1 SEHNR and CDR2 FQNEAQ (reference sequence). J gave up 2 bases and V 10 bases, and 8 bases lay outside the gene matches. This chain's CDR3 is CATRPGLAATDTQYF. CDR3 in DNA: TGTGCCACCCGCCCGGGACTAGCGGCCACAGATACGCAGTATTTT.

The CDR3 DNA follows: TGTGCCTGGAGTGCCGGGACGCCGACTAACGGCTACACCTTC. This gives the protein CAWSAGTPTNGYTF. The V call is TRBV30, the J call TRBJ1-2; D might be TRBD1 (5 bases). CDR1 and CDR2 (germline): GTSNPN, SVGIG (reference sequence). Deletions cut 1 base from V and 8 bases from J, with 17 bases between. This CDR3 contains 14 residues.

The gene calls are TRBV25-1 and TRBJ2-7; 7 positions match TRBD2. This CDR3 comprises 11 residues. J was trimmed by 2 bases and V by 11 bases; bases with no gene match: 3. Germline V gives CDR1 MGHDK, CDR2 SYGVNS. The CDR3 coding sequence is TGTGCCGCCGGACTAGCCTACGAGCAGTACTTC. Amino acids: CAAGLAYEQYF.

Written as DNA, the CDR3 is TGCGCCAGCAGCCAAGATTCTAGCGGGGGCCGCGTAGAAGATACGCAGTATTTT. It specifies CASSQDSSGGRVEDTQYF. The rearrangement links TRBV4-3 to TRBJ2-3, with 10 bases lining up with TRBD2. There are 18 residues in the CDR3. Trimming at V came to 0 bases and at J to 5 bases, leaving 11 bases not matched to a gene. Germline V gene data show CDR1 as LGHNA and CDR2 as YSLEER.

The chain carries TRBV6-5 and TRBJ2-7; D may be TRBD2 (6 bases). With 2 bases removed from V and 7 bases from J, the gap between germline ends came to 18 bases. The CDR3 consists of 15 residues. Germline V gene lookup returns CDR1 MNHEY and CDR2 SVGAGI. DNA for the CDR3: TGTGCCAGCAGTTACGGGACTGGCTACCCTGGGGAGCAGTACTTC. It is translated as CASSYGTGYPGEQYF.

This rearrangement joins TRBV7-2 to TRBJ2-7; TRBD2 matches 13 bases. V lost 6 bases, J lost 6 bases, and 11 bases stayed unmatched. This CDR3 spans 16 amino acids. CDR1 and CDR2 (germline): SGHTA, FQGNSA. CDR3 sequence (DNA): TGTGCCAGCAGAGATACTAGCGGGGGGGCCCTAACCGAGCAGTACTTC. Translation gives CASRDTSGGALTEQYF.

The rearrangement joins TRBV7-2 to TRBJ2-1, with 7 bases fitting TRBD2. Trimming took 5 bases from V and 0 from J; bases not matched to a gene: 4. Germline values: CDR1 SGHTA, CDR2 FQGNSA. The CDR3 length is 15 residues. This chain's CDR3 is CASSVWGGSYNEQFF. In DNA form, the CDR3 reads TGTGCCAGCAGCGTATGGGGGGGCTCCTACAATGAGCAGTTCTTC.

The chain is built from TRBV10-2 and TRBJ2-7; 7 bases match TRBD1. The V gene's germline CDR1 is WSHSY and CDR2 SAAADI. After removal of 2 bases from V and 2 bases from J, the junction contained 0 bases not matched to a gene. This CDR3 spans 13 amino acids. The CDR3 sequence: CASSEQGAYEQYF. CDR3 DNA: TGCGCCAGCAGTGAGCAGGGGGCCTACGAGCAGTACTTC.

This clone was seen more than once but under ten times. J is TRBJ2-7 and V is TRBV27, with 7 nucleotides matching TRBD2. Germline-derived CDR1 and CDR2 are MNHEY and SMNVEV (reference sequence). The ends lost 2 bases at V and 2 bases at J; junction bases unmatched: 3. The CDR3 extends over 14 amino acids. Here the CDR3 DNA reads TGTGCCAGCAGTTTAGAGGGGAGGGCCTACGAGCAGTACTTC. Its protein is CASSLEGRAYEQYF.

V and J are TRBV9 and TRBJ2-7; 8 bases fit TRBD1. Losses at the gene ends were 3 bases for V and 4 bases for J; bases not matched to a gene: 9. In germline, CDR1 is SGDLS, CDR2 YYNGEE. This CDR3 is built from 15 residues. CDR3 region: CASSALPGQEYEQYF. The DNA of the CDR3 is TGTGCCAGCAGCGCGCTCCCGGGACAGGAGTACGAGCAGTACTTC.

The V call is TRBV6-5, the J call TRBJ2-2, with 10 bases lining up with TRBD1. Trimming took 4 bases from V and 3 from J; bases not matched to a gene: 2. The germline V gene encodes CDR1 MNHEY and CDR2 SVGAGI. The length of the CDR3 is 15 residues. Here the CDR3 DNA reads TGTGCCAGCAGTTCAGGACAGGGGGACACCGGGGAGCTGTTTTTT. This translates into CASSSGQGDTGELFF.

V is TRBV7-8 and J is TRBJ1-3; D is ambiguous. Trimming took 0 bases from V and 4 from J, leaving 10 bases between them. CDR1 is SGHVS and CDR2 is FQNEAQ in the germline V gene. This CDR3 contains 15 residues. CDR3 nucleotide sequence: TGTGCCAGCAGCTTAGCAGACGGTGAAGGAAACACCATATATTTT. Protein product: CASSLADGEGNTIYF.

This clone was observed once. The chain uses TRBV7-2 and TRBJ1-2; no firm D call. CDR3 size: 14 residues. V was trimmed by 5 bases and J by 3 bases, leaving 13 bases between them. Germline assignment: CDR1 SGHTA and CDR2 FQGNSA. DNA of the CDR3: TGTGCCAGCAGCCCCCAAAACCTCGACTATGGCTACACCTTC. Translation gives CASSPQNLDYGYTF.

The chain couples TRBV5-1 to TRBJ1-1; no definite D call. This CDR3 is built from 13 residues. Germline V CDR1 and CDR2: SGHRS, YFSETQ. Trimming stripped 3 bases from V and 4 bases from J, with 10 bases between. The CDR3, as DNA: TGCGCCAGCAGCTGGAGGGCCAGCACTGAAGCTTTCTTT. Translated, it gives CASSWRASTEAFF.

For the CDR3, the DNA is TGTGCCAGCAGCCCAGGCGAGTTGACAGCGACTAGCACAGATACGCAGTATTTT. Its translation: CASSPGELTATSTDTQYF. This chain links TRBV28 with TRBJ2-3; D may be TRBD1 (5 bases). CDR3 length equals 18 residues. In germline, CDR1 is MDHEN, CDR2 SYDVKM. With 6 bases removed from V and 0 bases from J, the gap between germline ends came to 22 bases.

Of note for this clone: One end of the junction fails to match germline, which may point to a read error. The chain has TRBV7-9 and TRBJ2-1; a possible D gene is TRBD2 (6 bases). Germline V lookup: CDR1 SEHNR, CDR2 FQNEAQ (reference sequence). This CDR3 has 11 amino acids. For the CDR3, the DNA is TGTGCCAGCAGCTTAGGACTAGACGCGGTCTTC. Encoded protein: CASSLGLDAVF.

The V and J genes are TRBV9 and TRBJ1-6; 8 nucleotides match TRBD1. CDR3 size: 14 residues. The V and J ends lost 3 bases and 10 bases, in that order; junction bases with no gene match: 6. Germline V CDR1 and CDR2: SGDLS, YYNGEE. CDR3 nucleotide sequence: TGTGCCAGCAGCGGAGACAGGGGAGACTCACCCCTCCACTTT. It specifies CASSGDRGDSPLHF.

CDR3 DNA: TGTGCCAGCAGCCCCGGAGGGGAGCTGTTTTTT. Translating it yields CASSPGGELFF. The chain couples TRBV6-6 to TRBJ2-2; D remains ambiguous. Germline-derived CDR1 and CDR2 are MNHNY and SVGAGI (reference sequence). Trimming took off 6 bases at V and 8 bases at J, with 7 bases between the two ends. The CDR3 length is 11 residues.

The rearrangement joins TRBV7-9 to TRBJ1-1, with 8 bases identical to TRBD1. The CDR3 has 15 amino acids. Germline trimming cut 3 bases from V and 2 bases from J; bases unmatched to any gene: 5. CDR1 is SEHNR, CDR2 FQNEAQ, per germline (reference sequence). The CDR3 region has the DNA TGTGCCAGCAGCTTTGCGACAGGGGTTAACACTGAAGCTTTCTTT. It translates to CASSFATGVNTEAFF.

V gene TRBV7-9 combines with J gene TRBJ2-7, with 7 positions matching TRBD2. With 3 bases clipped from V and 3 bases from J, the junction kept 5 bases outside the gene matches. Germline loops: CDR1 SEHNR, CDR2 FQNEAQ (reference sequence). This CDR3 spans 14 amino acids. CDR3 in amino acids: CASSFGGSLYEQYF. The CDR3 DNA sequence: TGTGCCAGCAGCTTCGGGGGGTCCCTCTACGAGCAGTACTTC.

This clone was seen just once. This chain uses TRBV23-1 with TRBJ2-7, with D possibly matching TRBD2 (6 bases). TRBV23-1 carries the ORF label, with uncertain function. V lost 6 bases and J 0 bases, leaving 24 bases between the germline ends. The CDR3 is 18 residues long. The CDR3 region is CASRIREPTYWFSYEQYF. Written as DNA, the CDR3 is TGCGCCAGCAGAATCCGGGAGCCCACATATTGGTTCTCCTACGAGCAGTACTTC.

The chain joins TRBV6-5 to TRBJ2-7; D might be TRBD1 or TRBD2, each matching 5 bases. CDR1 MNHEY and CDR2 SVGAGI come from the germline V gene. V lost 2 bases and J 5 bases, leaving 10 bases between the germline ends. The CDR3 is 13 residues long. The CDR3 reads CASSYEGSHEQYF. The CDR3 DNA follows: TGTGCCAGCAGTTACGAGGGGAGCCACGAGCAGTACTTC.